The entry that follows covers one T cell receptor (beta chain) sequence. Its antigen is not known. This sample was taken from a study of graft-versus-host responses after intestinal transplantation. Looked up from germline, CDR1 is MDHEN and CDR2 is SYDVKM. This CDR3 has 15 residues. V trimming: 3 bases; J trimming: 2 bases; junction bases outside the gene matches: 5. Some clones are missing from TCRdb's copy, which holds only in-frame ones; the method was immunoSEQ multiplex PCR. This sample has about 50,000 clones, with about nine tenths found just once. The clonotype originates from a human donor who was the organ donor for an intestinal transplant. The V call is TRBV28, the J call TRBJ2-5, with TRBD1 matching over 8 bases. Sequencing used unstimulated CD4+ T cells sorted from spleen or lymph node cells, obtained before transplant. The CDR3 protein is CASSFQGAKQETQYF. CDR3 coding DNA: TGTGCCAGCAGTTTCCAGGGGGCCAAACAAGAGACCCAGTACTTC.